This T cell receptor beta chain was found in a study of tumor-infiltrating lymphocytes in primary liver carcinoma. Background on the study: Primary liver carcinoma, confirmed by histopathology, was surgically resected. The patients included men and women who were aged 30 to 69 years. Study-level findings and limits: Lower overlap was observed for tumor-adjacent and tumor-blood pairs relative to tumor region pairs. It was in tumors, not blood, that the top-250-clone fraction was significantly higher (p = 0.039).

On this clonotype itself: The antigen is unknown. This may be a read error: a much more frequent sequence differs by one nucleotide.

The source of the blood RNA was unsorted whole blood, and germline DNA was extracted as well. Starting from approximately 500 ng of total RNA, TCR beta cDNA was produced with a primer in the constant region. Libraries for TCR beta were built through three nested multiplex PCR rounds, which together made up a slightly modified ARM-PCR procedure. The two initial PCR rounds, about 9 cycles each, used TRBV1-TRBV30 forward and C-beta reverse primers. From the multiplex PCR reads, TCRdb called clonotypes with MiXCR, one entry per CDR3 protein. The sample lists approximately 340,000 distinct CDR3 sequences, roughly two thirds occurring once. CDR1 and CDR2 (germline): MNHEY, SVGAGI. Trimming removed 8 bases from V and 6 bases from J; junction bases left unmatched: 6. The CDR3 length is 14 residues.

This chain connects TRBV6-5 to TRBJ2-2, with 10 bases matching TRBD2. The TCR sequence derives from a man aged 35 to 55 with primary liver carcinoma and hepatitis B virus infection. The material sequenced was peripheral blood. CDR3 protein: CASGIGLAAGELFF. The CDR3 nucleotides are TGTGCCAGCGGTATCGGACTAGCGGCCGGGGAGCTGTTTTTT.